This T cell receptor (beta chain) was recovered during a study of Graves' ophthalmopathy and Graves' hyperthyroidism. Study outcomes and limitations: Among thyroid clonotypes expanded above 0.001 frequency, most also appeared in blood.

Where ophthalmopathy was present, donors had moderate-to-severe activity, CAS ≥3, NOSPECS ≥4 and duration under 3 months. Certain patients, namely those with other autoimmune diseases, uncontrolled infections, pregnancy or lactation, were excluded. Fresh peripheral blood, approximately 10 ml, was the PBMC source. Trimming removed 3 bases at V and 4 bases at J, with 10 bases between. The CDR3 sequence is 12 residues long. Germline CDR1 and CDR2: GTSNPN and SVGIG (reference sequence). This clonotype was observed many times. Its specificity is unknown. RNA transcripts provided the template for amplifying TCR beta CDR3 regions. The first-round RT-PCR employed HTBI primers together with the Qiagen OneStep RT-PCR kit. A multiplex PCR was then performed as the second round. Via MiXCR, TCRdb re-called the multiplex PCR reads, giving one row per CDR3 protein. The sample records about 410,000 distinct CDR3 sequences, around 16% being singletons.

The gene calls are TRBV30 and TRBJ2-7, with D perhaps matching TRBD1 or TRBD2 (5 bases each). The clonotype comes from a woman between 18 and 29 years old with Graves' ophthalmopathy. Source material: peripheral blood. The CDR3 spells CAWSKRGYEQYF. DNA of the CDR3: TGTGCCTGGAGCAAGAGGGGTTACGAGCAGTACTTC. The complete variable domain, with remaining parts taken from reference TRBV30 and TRBJ2-7, reads SQTIHQWPATLVQPVGSPLSLECTVEGTSNPNLYWYRQAAGRGLQLLFYSVGIGQISSEVPQNLSASRPQDRQFILSSKKLLLSDSGFYLCAWSKRGYEQYFGPGTRLTVT.